One and the same sample provided the 29 T cell receptor beta chains below, sequenced in a study of blood T cell repertoires in COVID-19 (dated by TCRdb to 2020 to 2022). The library was obtained by the immunoSEQ multiplex PCR assay. TCRdb limited this immuneACCESS table to in-frame rearrangements with V and J called. A share of clones is missing; checked studies link under half to unresolved V genes, and the rest is unexplained. The sample profile shows 100,000 to 150,000 clones; around 85% of them were found once. The ten top clones hold 3.2% of the sample. Material for sequencing was peripheral blood. The receptors derive from a woman of 80 years or more with COVID-19, enrolled during active disease.

This clone was seen more than once but under ten times. The chain combines TRBV5-8 with TRBJ2-7; 12 bases fit TRBD1. Germline V gives CDR1 SGHTS, CDR2 YDEGEE. J lost 7 bases, V lost 4 bases, and 6 bases had no gene match. The CDR3 totals 14 residues. The CDR3 DNA reads as TGTGCCAGCAGCCCGGGACAGGGGGCGGGGGAGCAGTACTTC. It yields the protein CASSPGQGAGEQYF. Supplemented by reference TRBV5-8 and TRBJ2-7, the full variable domain reads EAGVTQSPTHLIKTRGQQATLRCSPISGHTSVYWYQQALGLGLQFLLWYDEGEERNRGNFPPRFSGRQFPNYSSELNVNALELEDSALYLCASSPGQGAGEQYFGPGTRLTVT.

The CDR3 DNA is TGTGCCAGCAGCTATGAACAGAACACTGAAGCTTTCTTT. It yields the protein CASSYEQNTEAFF. This chain uses TRBV11-3 with TRBJ1-1; D remains unclear. This CDR3 has 13 amino acids. V dropped 4 bases and J dropped 1 base, with 7 bases sitting between them. The germline V gene encodes CDR1 SGHNT and CDR2 YENEEA. The full variable domain, its missing parts supplied by reference TRBV11-3 and TRBJ1-1, is EAGVVQSPRYKIIEKKQPVAFWCNPISGHNTLYWYLQNLGQGPELLIRYENEEAVDDSQLPKDRFSAERLKGVDSTLKIQPAELGDSAVYLCASSYEQNTEAFFGQGTRLTVV.

The sample holds a few counts of this clone. The chain uses TRBV7-3 and TRBJ1-4; D unclear. Germline V lookup: CDR1 SGHTA, CDR2 FQGTGA. V was pared by 4 bases and J by 8 bases, with 17 bases between. The CDR3 is 15 amino acids. The CDR3 loop reads CASSSSGGHGEKLFF. CDR3 nucleotides: TGTGCCAGCAGCTCCTCAGGCGGGCATGGCGAAAAACTGTTTTTT.

The chain carries TRBV5-1 and TRBJ2-1; TRBD1 might be the D (7 bases). The V end lost 4 bases, the J end lost 9 bases, and 17 bases lay between the germline ends. Germline CDR1 is SGHRS and CDR2 is YFSETQ. This CDR3 contains 14 residues. CDR3 in DNA: TGCGCCAGCAGCACTGGAGGGGGCAAGCGTGAGCAGTTCTTC. The encoded protein is CASSTGGGKREQFF.

The chain couples TRBV27 to TRBJ2-3; a weak D match, TRBD2 (5 bases). Germline loops: CDR1 MNHEY, CDR2 SMNVEV (reference sequence). V was pared by 8 bases and J by 6 bases, with 15 bases between. The CDR3 contains 13 residues. The chain's CDR3 is CASGVRGRDTQYF. CDR3 nucleotide sequence: TGTGCCAGCGGGGTACGGGGAAGGGATACGCAGTATTTT.

The rearrangement links TRBV7-2 to TRBJ2-5; 10 positions agree with TRBD1. The CDR3 spans 16 residues. Germline V gene sequence: CDR1 SGHTA, CDR2 FQGNSA. The ends lost 4 bases at V and 5 bases at J; junction bases unmatched: 10. For the CDR3, the DNA is TGTGCCAGCAGCTCCAGTAGGGACAGGGGCGCGGAGACCCAGTACTTC. As protein: CASSSSRDRGAETQYF.

The chain employs TRBV6-4 and TRBJ2-5; D is undetermined. Germline CDR1 reads MRHNA; CDR2 reads SNTAGT. V lost 6 bases to trimming and J lost 5 bases, with 13 bases between them. The CDR3 covers 13 residues. The CDR3 DNA reads TGTGCCAGCAGCCTTAGCCGTGTGGAGACCCAGTACTTC. It encodes CASSLSRVETQYF.

The chain combines TRBV4-2 with TRBJ1-5; D gene unclear. Trimming left V 0 bases short and J 1 base short, with 7 bases between. This CDR3 region has 15 residues. Germline lookup yields CDR1 LGHNA and CDR2 YNFKEQ. The DNA of the CDR3 is TGTGCCAGCAGCCAAGAGGTCGGGAGCAATCAGCCCCAGCATTTT. Protein sequence: CASSQEVGSNQPQHF.

This chain connects TRBV2 to TRBJ2-3, with 9 bases that match TRBD2. There are 17 residues in the CDR3. Germline assignment: CDR1 SNHLY and CDR2 FYNNEI. The ends lost 5 bases at V and 0 bases at J; junction bases unmatched: 9. The CDR3 DNA reads as TGTGCCAGCAGTTCGCAGACTAGCGGCTTTAGCACAGATACGCAGTATTTT. Its translation is CASSSQTSGFSTDTQYF.

This clone was detected only a few times. This chain links TRBV7-2 with TRBJ2-7; 8 nucleotides match TRBD1. The CDR3 runs to 14 residues. Losses at the gene ends were 3 bases for V and 6 bases for J; bases not matched to a gene: 7. From germline, CDR1 is SGHTA and CDR2 FQGNSA. The CDR3 nucleotides are TGTGCCAGCAGCTTCACAGGGGGTTATACCGAGCAGTACTTC. Amino acid sequence: CASSFTGGYTEQYF.

This clone was counted only a few times. The rearrangement links TRBV6-5 to TRBJ2-2, with D possibly matching TRBD1 (6 bases). The CDR3 runs 14 residues. V gave up 7 bases and J gave up 1 base, with 10 bases separating them. Germline V CDR1 and CDR2: MNHEY, SVGAGI. CDR3 DNA sequence: TGTGCCAGCACCCCGGGACAGAACACCGGGGAGCTGTTTTTT. Its translation is CASTPGQNTGELFF.

The chain is built from TRBV21-1 and TRBJ2-5; whether TRBD2, the table's D call, matches the DNA was not checked. TRBV21-1 is annotated as a pseudogene. The CDR3 contains 15 residues. The CDR3 DNA follows: TGTGCCAGCAGCAAAGAGCGGGCTAGCGGCCTCACCCAGTACTTC. Residues: CASSKERASGLTQYF.

The chain combines TRBV5-1 with TRBJ2-3; TRBD2 aligns across 11 bases. Germline loops: CDR1 SGHRS, CDR2 YFSETQ. CDR3 length: 16 amino acids. Trimming removed 2 bases from V and 4 bases from J; junction bases left unmatched: 6. Here the CDR3 DNA reads TGCGCCAGCAGCTTCCCACTAGCGGGAGCCGCAGATACGCAGTATTTT. Its protein product is CASSFPLAGAADTQYF.

The genes are TRBV15 and TRBJ2-7; D remains unclear. This CDR3 has 16 residues. Germline loops: CDR1 LNHNV, CDR2 YYDKDF (reference sequence). Between the trimmed V and J ends, which lost 3 bases and 7 bases, there was a span of 22 bases. The CDR3 nucleotides are TGTGCCACCAGCAGTGCTCTGGGCAGGTCGATGGGTGAGCAGTACTTC. It specifies CATSSALGRSMGEQYF. The complete variable domain, with remaining parts taken from reference TRBV15 and TRBJ2-7, reads DAMVIQNPRYQVTQFGKPVTLSCSQTLNHNVMYWYQQKSSQAPKLLFHYYDKDFNNEADTPDNFQSRRPNTSFCFLDIRSPGLGDTAMYLCATSSALGRSMGEQYFGPGTRLTVT.

The gene calls are TRBV27 and TRBJ2-7, with TRBD1 as a possible D gene (6 bases). This CDR3 contains 15 residues. Trimming left V 5 bases short and J 0 bases short, with 14 bases between. Germline values: CDR1 MNHEY, CDR2 SMNVEV (reference sequence). The CDR3 DNA reads TGTGCCAGCAGTAGGCAGGGGTTTCCCTCCTACGAGCAGTACTTC. This sequence encodes CASSRQGFPSYEQYF.

There are a few counts of this clone. The chain employs TRBV18 and TRBJ1-2; D gene unclear. Trimming left V 3 bases short and J 9 bases short, with 11 bases between. CDR1 and CDR2 (germline): KGHSH, LQKENI. CDR3 size: 12 residues. CDR3 DNA sequence: TGTGCCAGCTCACCGACGACTCGGAGCTACACCTTC. It encodes CASSPTTRSYTF.

The chain is built from TRBV12-1 and TRBJ2-1; the table's D gene call, TRBD1, was not cross checked with the DNA. TRBV12-1 is a recognized pseudogene. The CDR3 has 17 amino acids. The CDR3 region has the DNA TGTGCCAGCAGCTTTGGCCAGGACAGGGGGCACAACAATGAGCAGTTCTTC. It yields the protein CASSFGQDRGHNNEQFF.

The chain joins TRBV5-8 to TRBJ1-5; TRBD1 agrees at 10 bases. From germline, CDR1 is SGHTS and CDR2 YDEGEE. The CDR3 runs 15 residues. Trimming cost V 6 bases and J 4 bases; bases outside gene matches: 7. The CDR3 region is CASTWDRGGNQPQHF. As DNA, the CDR3 is TGTGCCAGCACCTGGGACAGGGGAGGGAATCAGCCCCAGCATTTT.

The V and J genes are TRBV9 and TRBJ2-5, with D perhaps matching TRBD2 (5 bases). Germline CDR1 SGDLS, CDR2 YYNGEE. The CDR3 contains 14 residues. V was pared by 4 bases and J by 4 bases, with 14 bases between. DNA for the CDR3: TGTGCCAGCAGCCCCGGACGGGCGGGAGAGACCCAGTACTTC. As protein: CASSPGRAGETQYF.

The rearrangement links TRBV7-2 to TRBJ2-1; unclear D gene. Trimming stripped 1 base from V and 10 bases from J, with 14 bases between. CDR3 length equals 14 residues. Germline V gene lookup returns CDR1 SGHTA and CDR2 FQGNSA. CDR3 loop: CASSLEELRPEQFF. The CDR3 DNA is TGTGCCAGCAGCTTAGAGGAGTTGAGGCCCGAGCAGTTCTTC.

V gene TRBV6-5 combines with J gene TRBJ2-7; 7 bases agree with TRBD2. The CDR3 has 14 amino acids. V lost 6 bases to trimming and J lost 3 bases; unmatched junction nucleotides: 8. The V gene's germline CDR1 is MNHEY and CDR2 SVGAGI. As DNA, the CDR3 is TGTGCCAGCAGGGGGGGGGACTCCCGCTACGAGCAGTACTTC. Translating it yields CASRGGDSRYEQYF.

This clone was found once. The genes are TRBV29-1 and TRBJ1-3, with 8 bases matching TRBD1. Germline assignment: CDR1 SQVTM and CDR2 ANQGSEA. The CDR3 runs 15 residues. The V segment lost 8 bases and the J segment 1 base; nucleotides outside the gene matches: 10. The CDR3 DNA reads as TGCAGCATTTGGACAGGGCTGCAGTCTGGAAACACCATATATTTT. It specifies CSIWTGLQSGNTIYF.

The chain links TRBV9 to TRBJ2-1, with TRBD2 matching 14 bases. The CDR3 length is 15 residues. The V gene end was trimmed by 4 bases and the J gene end by 7 bases; junction bases not matched to a gene: 4. Germline V lookup: CDR1 SGDLS, CDR2 YYNGEE. The DNA for the CDR3 is TGTGCCAGCAGCCGGGGGACTAGCGGGAGTAATGAGCAGTTCTTC. Amino acids: CASSRGTSGSNEQFF.

This clone has just one count. This chain links TRBV19 with TRBJ2-1; 9 positions agree with TRBD2. This CDR3 contains 14 residues. After removal of 7 bases from V and 1 base from J, the junction contained 2 bases not matched to a gene. Germline CDR1 LNHDA, CDR2 SQIVND (reference sequence). The DNA for the CDR3 is TGTGCCAGTAACGCGGGAGGGTCCTACAATGAGCAGTTCTTC. Translating gives CASNAGGSYNEQFF.

DNA for the CDR3: TGTGCCAGCTCTAGGACAGAGAGCTCCTATAATTCACCCCTCCACTTT. Residues: CASSRTESSYNSPLHF. The chain carries TRBV18 and TRBJ1-6; perhaps TRBD1 as D (6 bases). The CDR3 has 16 amino acids. Looked up from germline, CDR1 is KGHSH and CDR2 is LQKENI. The V gene lost 6 bases and the J gene lost 0 bases, with 12 bases spanning the gap.

The V call is TRBV29-1, the J call TRBJ2-2; 11 positions match TRBD1. The CDR3 sequence is 15 residues long. Trimming at V came to 5 bases and at J to 5 bases, leaving 7 bases not matched to a gene. Germline CDR1 reads SQVTM; CDR2 reads ANQGSEA. In DNA, the CDR3 is TGCAGCGTTTCGACTGGGACAGGGGGAACCGGGGAGCTGTTTTTT. Protein product: CSVSTGTGGTGELFF.

This chain joins TRBV7-2 and TRBJ1-1; TRBD1 matches 7 bases. The CDR3 covers 12 residues. With 4 bases clipped from V and 10 bases from J, the junction kept 6 bases outside the gene matches. The germline gives CDR1 SGHTA, CDR2 FQGNSA. The CDR3 region is CASSSDTGAAFF. The CDR3 DNA is TGTGCCAGCAGCTCGGACACAGGGGCAGCTTTCTTT. The full variable domain, rest sourced from reference TRBV7-2 and TRBJ1-1, is GAGVSQSPSNKVTEKGKDVELRCDPISGHTALYWYRQSLGQGLEFLIYFQGNSAPDKSGLPSDRFSAERTGGSVSTLTIQRTQQEDSAVYLCASSSDTGAAFFGQGTRLTVV.

This clone was observed a single time. The chain is built from TRBV27 and TRBJ1-2; 9 bases agree with TRBD1. This CDR3 has 16 residues. The V and J ends lost 6 bases and 7 bases, in that order; junction bases with no gene match: 15. Germline CDR1 and CDR2: MNHEY and SMNVEV (reference sequence). CDR3 sequence (DNA): TGTGCCAGCAGACCAGCGGGGACAGGGAGGGTTGGTGGCTACACCTTC. Encoded protein: CASRPAGTGRVGGYTF.

The chain employs TRBV29-1 and TRBJ2-3; D perhaps matches TRBD2 (6 bases). Between the trimmed V and J ends, which lost 8 bases and 0 bases, there was a span of 15 bases. CDR1 is SQVTM, CDR2 ANQGSEA, per germline. The CDR3 is 14 residues long. The CDR3 DNA reads as TGCAGCTTCCGCCTAGCGTCTAGCACAGATACGCAGTATTTT. It codes for CSFRLASSTDTQYF.